Below, 21 T cell receptor beta chains from the same sample are listed, as sequenced in a study of blood T cell repertoires in COVID-19. Assay used: immunoSEQ multiplex PCR; TCRdb lists only in-frame clones, some missing. Of about 130,000 clones detected, 75% to 90% appear once; the ten largest clones hold approximately 20%. Material for sequencing was PBMCs or T cells enriched from blood (not recorded which). These receptors were collected from a man between 25 and 39 years old who had recovered from COVID-19.

This chain connects TRBV25-1 to TRBJ2-5, with 10 bases that match TRBD2. Germline V gene lookup returns CDR1 MGHDK and CDR2 SYGVNS. Losses at the gene ends were 8 bases for V and 2 bases for J; bases not matched to a gene: 5. The CDR3 has 14 residues. CDR3 amino acids: CASRLAGAQETQYF. In DNA, the CDR3 is TGTGCCAGCCGGCTAGCGGGGGCTCAAGAGACCCAGTACTTC.

The count of this clone is one. The CDR3 is CASSLGDRDRSPLHF. The CDR3 DNA is TGTGCCAGCAGCTTGGGGGACAGGGATAGGTCACCCCTCCACTTT. This chain uses TRBV7-9 with TRBJ1-6; 9 bases align to TRBD1. With 3 bases clipped from V and 10 bases from J, the junction kept 7 bases outside the gene matches. Germline CDR1 SEHNR, CDR2 FQNEAQ (reference sequence). This CDR3 is built from 15 residues. Complete variable domain (other parts from reference TRBV7-9 and TRBJ1-6): DTGVSQNPRHKITKRGQNVTFRCDPISEHNRLYWYRQTLGQGPEFLTYFQNEAQLEKSRLLSDRFSAERPKGSFSTLEIQRTEQGDSAMYLCASSLGDRDRSPLHFGNGTRLTVT.

This clone was observed many times. This rearrangement joins TRBV7-2 to TRBJ2-2; TRBD2 matches 8 bases. Germline V lookup: CDR1 SGHTA, CDR2 FQGNSA. After removal of 6 bases from V and 5 bases from J, the junction contained 5 bases not matched to a gene. The CDR3 consists of 14 residues. The CDR3 DNA follows: TGTGCCAGCAGATACGGACTAGCTACCGGGGAGCTGTTTTTT. Translating gives CASRYGLATGELFF.

The chain employs TRBV5-1 and TRBJ2-1; 14 bases are a match to TRBD2. V was pared by 4 bases and J by 5 bases, with 5 bases of the junction left unmatched. CDR3 length equals 16 residues. CDR1 is SGHRS and CDR2 is YFSETQ in the germline V gene. The CDR3 sequence: CASSATSGRADNEQFF. Here the CDR3 DNA reads TGCGCCAGCAGCGCGACTAGCGGGAGGGCCGACAATGAGCAGTTCTTC. Together with reference TRBV5-1 and TRBJ2-1, the CDR3 gives the full variable domain: KAGVTQTPRYLIKTRGQQVTLSCSPISGHRSVSWYQQTPGQGLQFLFEYFSETQRNKGNFPGRFSGRQFSNSRSEMNVSTLELGDSALYLCASSATSGRADNEQFFGPGTRLTVL.

The V and J genes are TRBV6-2 or TRBV6-3 and TRBJ2-3; 10 positions match TRBD2. The CDR3 runs to 18 residues. J lost 0 bases, V lost 5 bases, and 11 bases had no gene match. Per the germline V gene, CDR1 is MNHEY and CDR2 is SVGEGT. The CDR3 spells CASSTPAGGPASTDTQYF. The CDR3 DNA reads as TGTGCCAGCAGTACCCCAGCGGGGGGGCCGGCAAGCACAGATACGCAGTATTTT.

The V call is TRBV5-1, the J call TRBJ2-3; 9 bases line up with TRBD2. CDR3 length: 16 amino acids. Trimming at V came to 4 bases and at J to 2 bases, leaving 8 bases not matched to a gene. The germline gives CDR1 SGHRS, CDR2 YFSETQ. The CDR3 sequence: CASSPLRLADTDTQYF. CDR3 DNA: TGCGCCAGCAGCCCCCTCCGACTAGCGGACACAGATACGCAGTATTTT.

CDR3 DNA sequence: TGTGCCAGTAGTATTGAAGGGGCTGGGGCCAACGTCCTGACTTTC. The encoded protein is CASSIEGAGANVLTF. The rearrangement links TRBV19 to TRBJ2-6, with a tentative D call TRBD1 (5 bases). CDR3 length: 15 amino acids. V lost 3 bases and J lost 2, with 8 bases in between. From germline, CDR1 is LNHDA and CDR2 SQIVND (reference sequence).

J is TRBJ1-6 and V is TRBV2; a possible D gene is TRBD1 (6 bases). Deletions cut 6 bases from V and 7 bases from J, with 13 bases between. This CDR3 contains 14 residues. The germline gives CDR1 SNHLY, CDR2 FYNNEI. CDR3 sequence (DNA): TGTGCCAGCAGCAATCTCAGGGGCAATTCACCCCTCCACTTT. It codes for CASSNLRGNSPLHF.

This chain links TRBV10-2 with TRBJ2-2, with 8 bases aligning to TRBD1. V gave up 6 bases and J gave up 4 bases; unmatched junction bases: 4. The CDR3 is 14 residues long. CDR1 is WSHSY, CDR2 SAAADI, per germline. The CDR3 spells CASRDRVSTGELFF. The CDR3 DNA sequence: TGCGCCAGCAGGGACAGGGTTAGCACCGGGGAGCTGTTTTTT.

V and J are TRBV6-5 and TRBJ2-3; 8 nucleotides line up with TRBD2. The junction had 7 bases not matched to a gene; V was cut back by 5 bases and J by 3 bases. Germline V lookup: CDR1 MNHEY, CDR2 SVGAGI. This CDR3 contains 15 residues. CDR3: CASSPHSGETDTQYF. Written as DNA, the CDR3 is TGTGCCAGCAGTCCCCATAGCGGGGAGACAGATACGCAGTATTTT.

The chain has TRBV5-8 and TRBJ2-3, with D maybe TRBD1 (5 bases). Germline CDR1 SGHTS, CDR2 YDEGEE. V lost 4 bases and J 1 base, leaving 13 bases between the germline ends. CDR3 length: 15 amino acids. This chain's CDR3 is CASSEDTSGTDTQYF. CDR3 bases: TGTGCCAGCAGCGAGGACACCTCAGGCACAGATACGCAGTATTTT. Filled out from reference TRBV5-8 and TRBJ2-3, the complete variable domain reads EAGVTQSPTHLIKTRGQQATLRCSPISGHTSVYWYQQALGLGLQFLLWYDEGEERNRGNFPPRFSGRQFPNYSSELNVNALELEDSALYLCASSEDTSGTDTQYFGPGTRLTVL.

The chain couples TRBV7-9 to TRBJ2-5; 14 nucleotides line up with TRBD2. The CDR3 spans 16 residues. Germline trimming cut 5 bases from V and 4 bases from J; bases unmatched to any gene: 6. Germline V CDR1 and CDR2: SEHNR, FQNEAQ (reference sequence). The CDR3 region has the DNA TGTGCCAGCAGCCCAGGACTAGCGGGGGGCGGAGAGACCCAGTACTTC. Encoded protein: CASSPGLAGGGETQYF.

V is TRBV27 and J is TRBJ1-1; D call uncertain. This CDR3 contains 13 residues. Germline V gene data show CDR1 as MNHEY and CDR2 as SMNVEV (reference sequence). V lost 5 bases and J 6 bases, leaving 13 bases between the germline ends. The CDR3 nucleotides read TGTGCCAGCAGTCCCCACCAGTTCGCTGAAGCTTTCTTT. Its protein product is CASSPHQFAEAFF.

The chain employs TRBV3-1 (or the pseudogene TRBV3-2) and TRBJ1-5, with D perhaps matching TRBD1 (6 bases). Germline-derived CDR1 and CDR2 are LGHDT and YNNKEL (reference sequence). With 4 bases removed from V and 5 bases from J, the gap between germline ends came to 15 bases. CDR3 length: 15 amino acids. In DNA form, the CDR3 reads TGTGCCAGCAGCCCGAACGGGGGGGGCGATCAGCCCCAGCATTTT. Protein: CASSPNGGGDQPQHF.

CDR3 residues: CASSHTGSYNEQFF. The CDR3 nucleotides read TGCGCCAGCAGCCATACAGGGTCCTACAATGAGCAGTTCTTC. This chain uses TRBV4-1 with TRBJ2-1; D is possibly TRBD1 (6 bases). Germline CDR1 MGHRA, CDR2 YSYEKL. This CDR3 contains 14 residues. V lost 3 bases to trimming and J lost 1 base, with 7 bases between them.

The V gene is TRBV5-4, the J gene TRBJ1-1; D not resolved. Trimming pared 0 bases from V and 4 bases from J, leaving 7 bases between. Germline CDR1 is SGHNT and CDR2 is YYREEE (reference sequence). The CDR3 has 13 amino acids. CDR3 DNA: TGTGCCAGCAGCTTGGATTTGAGCACTGAAGCTTTCTTT. Encoded protein: CASSLDLSTEAFF.

The chain employs TRBV11-2 and TRBJ2-3; 12 positions match TRBD2. With 1 base clipped from V and 2 bases from J, the junction kept 7 bases outside the gene matches. Germline V CDR1 and CDR2: SGHAT, FQNNGV. The CDR3 has 18 residues. CDR3 amino acids: CASSLVGLAGGTTDTQYF. The CDR3 nucleotides are TGTGCCAGCAGCTTAGTTGGGCTAGCGGGGGGGACCACAGATACGCAGTATTTT. Full variable domain (outside the CDR3, taken from reference TRBV11-2 and TRBJ2-3): EAGVAQSPRYKIIEKRQSVAFWCNPISGHATLYWYQQILGQGPKLLIQFQNNGVVDDSQLPKDRFSAERLKGVDSTLKIQPAKLEDSAVYLCASSLVGLAGGTTDTQYFGPGTRLTVL.

The V call is TRBV7-9, the J call TRBJ1-5, with 9 bases fitting TRBD1. V dropped 2 bases and J dropped 4; count of bases not matched to a gene: 6. Germline assignment: CDR1 SEHNR and CDR2 FQNEAQ (reference sequence). This CDR3 region has 16 residues. CDR3 sequence: CASSLNRGRENQPQHF. CDR3 coding DNA: TGTGCCAGCAGCTTAAACAGGGGGCGCGAGAATCAGCCCCAGCATTTT.

The chain has TRBV19 and TRBJ2-7; 7 nucleotides line up with TRBD1. The trim removed 6 bases at V and 2 bases at J, leaving 7 bases unmatched. The germline V gene encodes CDR1 LNHDA and CDR2 SQIVND (reference sequence). This CDR3 has 14 residues. DNA of the CDR3: TGTGCCAGTAGACCCGGGACAGAGACCTACGAGCAGTACTTC. Protein: CASRPGTETYEQYF.

The gene calls are TRBV27 and TRBJ2-7; D is possibly TRBD2 (6 bases). V was pared by 5 bases and J by 2 bases, with 16 bases between. CDR3 length: 15 amino acids. Germline V gives CDR1 MNHEY, CDR2 SMNVEV (reference sequence). CDR3 amino acids: CASSARGLGAYEQYF. CDR3 nucleotide sequence: TGTGCCAGCAGTGCCCGGGGGTTGGGCGCCTACGAGCAGTACTTC.

This chain links TRBV5-1 with TRBJ2-3; tentative D call: TRBD2 (5 bases). Trimming stripped 4 bases from V and 2 bases from J, with 17 bases between. Germline-derived CDR1 and CDR2 are SGHRS and YFSETQ. The CDR3 is 16 residues long. The CDR3 sequence: CASSVTGVGPTDTQYF. CDR3 DNA sequence: TGCGCCAGCAGCGTTACCGGGGTGGGTCCCACAGATACGCAGTATTTT.